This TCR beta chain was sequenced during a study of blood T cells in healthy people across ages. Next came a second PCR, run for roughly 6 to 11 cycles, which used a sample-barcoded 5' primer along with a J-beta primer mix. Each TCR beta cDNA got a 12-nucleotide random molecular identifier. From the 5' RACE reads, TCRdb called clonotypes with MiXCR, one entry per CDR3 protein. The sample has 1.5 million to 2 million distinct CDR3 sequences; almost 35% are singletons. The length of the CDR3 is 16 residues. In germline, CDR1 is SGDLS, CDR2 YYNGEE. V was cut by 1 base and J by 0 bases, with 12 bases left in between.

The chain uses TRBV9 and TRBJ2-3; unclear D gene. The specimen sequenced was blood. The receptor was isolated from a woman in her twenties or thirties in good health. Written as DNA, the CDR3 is TGTGCCAGCAGCGTATTCGGCGGAACTAGCACAGATACGCAGTATTTT. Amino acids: CASSVFGGTSTDTQYF. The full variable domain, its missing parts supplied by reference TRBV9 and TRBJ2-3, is DSGVTQTPKHLITATGQRVTLRCSPRSGDLSVYWYQQSLDQGLQFLIQYYNGEERAKGNILERFSAQQFPDLHSELNLSSLELGDSALYFCASSVFGGTSTDTQYFGPGTRLTVL.